The 2 T cell receptor beta chains in this list originate from one sample, sequenced in a study of blood T cell repertoires in COVID-19. Only in-frame clones appear in the TCRdb table, and some are missing; sequencing was by immunoSEQ multiplex PCR. Here the sample spans approximately 240,000 clones, about 88% being singletons. The sample comprised peripheral blood. All receptors come from a woman in her forties who had recovered from COVID-19.

The chain carries TRBV11-2 and TRBJ2-5, with 8 nucleotides matching TRBD2. The CDR3 consists of 14 residues. V lost 5 bases and J lost 4; bases outside the gene matches: 6. Germline V gives CDR1 SGHAT, CDR2 FQNNGV. This CDR3 reads CASSLQTSAETQYF. CDR3 DNA: TGTGCCAGCAGCCTCCAGACTAGCGCAGAGACCCAGTACTTC.

The rearrangement joins TRBV9 to TRBJ1-4; 7 nucleotides align to TRBD1. The CDR3 spans 17 residues. V gave up 3 bases and J gave up 4 bases; unmatched junction bases: 12. CDR1 is SGDLS, CDR2 YYNGEE, per germline. The CDR3 DNA reads TGTGCCAGCAGCGGAAGACAGGGAACGAATCTTAATGAAAAACTGTTTTTT. Residues: CASSGRQGTNLNEKLFF.